The 24 T cell receptor beta chains listed next were all sequenced from one sample in a study of monozygotic twins with inflammatory bowel disease. TCRdb re-called the 5' RACE reads, yielding one record per CDR3 amino acid sequence without DNA. Its clone listing holds over 130,000 distinct CDR3 sequences. Sequencing was carried out using blood. The receptors shown here come from a human donor with ulcerative colitis or Crohn's disease, or a healthy co-twin of an affected twin (not recorded which).

The V call is TRBV4-3, the J call TRBJ2-3; TCRdb designates TRBD2, a call that cannot be tested without DNA. Germline V lookup: CDR1 LGHNA, CDR2 YSLEER. The CDR3 covers 15 residues. CDR3: CASSQGTSPADTQYF.

The rearrangement uses TRBV20-1 and TRBJ2-3; no DNA is available, so the TRBD2 call from TCRdb remains unchecked. The CDR3 is made up of 15 amino acids. CDR1 and CDR2 from the germline V gene are DFQATT and SNEGSKA (reference sequence). CDR3 sequence: CSARPSGGSRDTQYF.

The chain is built from TRBV3-1 and TRBJ1-3. In germline, CDR1 is LGHDT, CDR2 YNNKEL (reference sequence). The CDR3 is 12 amino acids. The CDR3 spells CASSQVRNTIYF.

The chain couples TRBV5-1 to TRBJ2-1; absent DNA, TCRdb's TRBD1 call cannot be checked. This CDR3 region has 16 residues. Germline CDR1 reads SGHRS; CDR2 reads YFSETQ. CDR3 region: CASSRTPGGPNNEQFF.

This chain links TRBV20-1 with TRBJ1-2; TCRdb's assignment of TRBD1 cannot be checked, as there is no DNA. Germline V gene sequence: CDR1 DFQATT, CDR2 SNEGSKA (reference sequence). This CDR3 has 13 residues. The CDR3 region is CSAPGQANYGYTF.

J is TRBJ2-7 and V is TRBV6-2 or TRBV6-3. Germline assignment: CDR1 MNHEY and CDR2 SVGEGT. CDR3 length: 13 amino acids. CDR3 protein: CASSLVVANEQYF.

CDR3 sequence: CASSYPQQGSDYEQYF. The gene calls are TRBV6-9 and TRBJ2-7; no DNA is available, so the TRBD1 call from TCRdb remains unchecked. Per germline, CDR1 MNHGY and CDR2 SVAAGI. The CDR3 is made up of 16 amino acids.

The chain combines TRBV7-2 with TRBJ2-2. The CDR3 length is 15 residues. Germline V lookup: CDR1 SGHTA, CDR2 FQGNSA. The CDR3: CASSFSNHGTGELFF. The entire variable domain, with the rest obtained from reference TRBV7-2 and TRBJ2-2, is as follows: GAGVSQSPSNKVTEKGKDVELRCDPISGHTALYWYRQSLGQGLEFLIYFQGNSAPDKSGLPSDRFSAERTGGSVSTLTIQRTQQEDSAVYLCASSFSNHGTGELFFGEGSRLTVL.

This CDR3 reads CASSPWDRDSYEQYF. The gene calls are TRBV7-2 and TRBJ2-7; there is no DNA to check the TCRdb D call of TRBD1. The CDR3 is 15 residues long. CDR1 SGHTA and CDR2 FQGNSA come from the germline V gene.

V gene TRBV7-2 combines with J gene TRBJ1-4; the TCRdb call, TRBD1, lacks DNA for checking. Germline values: CDR1 SGHTA, CDR2 FQGNSA. The CDR3 runs to 16 residues. The CDR3: CASSFRTTGTVGKLFF.

This chain links TRBV7-9 with TRBJ1-1. Per germline, CDR1 SEHNR and CDR2 FQNEAQ (reference sequence). The CDR3 totals 17 residues. The CDR3 reads CASSLAPGIGGNTEAFF.

This chain links TRBV12-3 or TRBV12-4 with TRBJ2-1; the TRBD2 assignment by TCRdb is unverifiable without DNA. The CDR3 runs to 15 residues. The CDR3 protein is CASTLGLAGVEEQFF.

The rearrangement joins TRBV20-1 to TRBJ1-5; the TCRdb call, TRBD1, lacks DNA for checking. Germline CDR1 reads DFQATT; CDR2 reads SNEGSKA (reference sequence). The CDR3 spans 14 residues. The CDR3 sequence: CSASGGQAGQPQHF.

The chain combines TRBV5-1 with TRBJ2-5; there is no DNA to check the TCRdb D call of TRBD2. The CDR3 covers 16 residues. Looked up from germline, CDR1 is SGHRS and CDR2 is YFSETQ. This CDR3 reads CASSLPGLPSQETQYF.

The chain joins TRBV5-1 to TRBJ2-2; TCRdb lists TRBD1, though no DNA is available to test this call. CDR1 and CDR2 (germline): SGHRS, YFSETQ. The CDR3 sequence is 15 residues long. The CDR3 spells CASSIGQGYTGELFF.

The chain has TRBV6-2 or TRBV6-3 and TRBJ1-5. The CDR3 is 13 residues long. CDR1 is MNHEY and CDR2 is SVGEGT in the germline V gene. The CDR3 is CASTPAVQSPQHF.

The rearrangement joins TRBV2 to TRBJ2-7; the D call from TCRdb, TRBD1, cannot be confirmed without DNA. The CDR3 spans 14 residues. Per germline, CDR1 SNHLY and CDR2 FYNNEI. CDR3 loop: CASSTGTGFYEQYF.

The chain employs TRBV7-8 and TRBJ2-1. The CDR3 sequence is 14 residues long. Germline lookup yields CDR1 SGHVS and CDR2 FQNEAQ. The CDR3 loop reads CASSLVPPYNEQFF.

The CDR3 sequence: CASSPRGANVLTF. The chain has TRBV11-2 and TRBJ2-6. Germline V gene sequence: CDR1 SGHAT, CDR2 FQNNGV. The CDR3 loop spans 13 amino acids.

J is TRBJ2-5 and V is TRBV2; the D call of TRBD1 rests on TCRdb alone, since no DNA is present to check it. There are 11 residues in the CDR3. CDR1 SNHLY and CDR2 FYNNEI come from the germline V gene. The CDR3 sequence: CAVDWGQTQYF.

The chain couples TRBV7-6 to TRBJ1-2; without DNA, the TCRdb call of TRBD1 cannot be checked. This CDR3 region has 18 residues. Germline CDR1 reads SGHVS; CDR2 reads FNYEAQ. This CDR3 is CASSPLVRGRRGDYGYTF. The whole variable domain, remainder taken from reference TRBV7-6 and TRBJ1-2, is GAGVSQSPRYKVTKRGQDVALRCDPISGHVSLYWYRQALGQGPEFLTYFNYEAQQDKSGLPNDRFSAERPEGSISTLTIQRTEQRDSAMYRCASSPLVRGRRGDYGYTFGSGTRLTVV.

V and J are TRBV9 and TRBJ1-6. The CDR3 covers 16 residues. The V gene's germline CDR1 is SGDLS and CDR2 YYNGEE. This CDR3 reads CASTPTGTPGGAPLHF.

This chain uses TRBV7-7 with TRBJ2-5; the TRBD1 assignment by TCRdb is unverifiable without DNA. The CDR3 extends over 14 amino acids. From germline, CDR1 is SSHAT and CDR2 FNYEAQ (reference sequence). CDR3 in amino acids: CASSFGQDLGTQYF.

The rearrangement links TRBV6-5 to TRBJ1-5; absent DNA, TCRdb's TRBD1 call cannot be checked. Germline V gives CDR1 MNHEY, CDR2 SVGAGI. This CDR3 is built from 16 residues. The CDR3 spells CASSYSAAGAGQPQHF.